These 20 T cell receptor beta chains were sequenced from one sample in a study of blood T cell repertoires in COVID-19. Sequencing used immunoSEQ multiplex PCR; TCRdb keeps in-frame clones, though not all of them. This table holds about 150,000 clones, roughly four fifths found once. Sequenced sample: peripheral blood. These receptors were obtained from a woman in her fifties or sixties with COVID-19, enrolled during active disease.

The CDR3 DNA reads TGTGCCAGTAGGGACAGCATGAACACTGAAGCTTTCTTT. Translating gives CASRDSMNTEAFF. The V and J genes are TRBV2 and TRBJ1-1; 7 bases map to TRBD1. Germline V lookup: CDR1 SNHLY, CDR2 FYNNEI. The CDR3 loop spans 13 amino acids. V lost 9 bases, J lost 0 bases, and 4 bases stayed unmatched. The variable domain in full, completed from reference TRBV2 and TRBJ1-1, reads EPEVTQTPSHQVTQMGQEVILRCVPISNHLYFYWYRQILGQKVEFLVSFYNNEISEKSEIFDDQFSVERPDGSNFTLKIRSTKLEDSAMYFCASRDSMNTEAFFGQGTRLTVV.

This chain connects TRBV3-1 (or the pseudogene TRBV3-2) to TRBJ1-4, with 7 nucleotides matching TRBD1. Trimming at V came to 5 bases and at J to 10 bases, leaving 16 bases not matched to a gene. The CDR3 length is 16 residues. CDR1 LGHDT and CDR2 YNNKEL come from the germline V gene (reference sequence). The CDR3 region has the DNA TGTGCCAGCAGCTTCGCGACAGGGATCAAGGGAAGAAAACTGTTTTTT. Amino acids: CASSFATGIKGRKLFF.

The chain employs TRBV18 and TRBJ2-3; possible D gene TRBD2, 6 bases. Germline CDR1 KGHSH, CDR2 LQKENI. The CDR3 contains 16 residues. V lost 2 bases and J lost 3, with 15 bases in between. In nucleotides, the CDR3 is TGTGCCAGCTCACCAGGTAGCGGAGGCGGGACAGATACGCAGTATTTT. Protein: CASSPGSGGGTDTQYF. Full variable domain (remainder filled in from reference TRBV18 and TRBJ2-3): NAGVMQNPRHLVRRRGQEARLRCSPMKGHSHVYWYRQLPEEGLKFMVYLQKENIIDESGMPKERFSAEFPKEGPSILRIQQVVRGDSAAYFCASSPGSGGGTDTQYFGPGTRLTVL.

The chain couples TRBV18 to TRBJ1-1; 7 positions agree with TRBD1. The CDR3 is made up of 13 amino acids. From germline, CDR1 is KGHSH and CDR2 LQKENI. V lost 5 bases, J lost 5 bases, and 5 bases stayed unmatched. The CDR3 nucleotides read TGTGCCAGCTCATCAGCAGGGGGTACTGAAGCTTTCTTT. Its protein is CASSSAGGTEAFF.

This clone turned up a few times. The chain recombines TRBV6-5 with TRBJ2-3; TRBD2 matches at 7 bases. The V gene end was trimmed by 0 bases and the J gene end by 3 bases; junction bases not matched to a gene: 6. Germline CDR1 MNHEY, CDR2 SVGAGI. The CDR3 spans 16 residues. In DNA form, the CDR3 reads TGTGCCAGCAGTTACTCGAATCGGGGGGTGACAGATACGCAGTATTTT. This codes for CASSYSNRGVTDTQYF.

The chain has TRBV5-1 and TRBJ2-5; D might be TRBD2 (5 bases). CDR1 is SGHRS and CDR2 is YFSETQ in the germline V gene. The V gene lost 0 bases and the J gene lost 7 bases, with 10 bases spanning the gap. CDR3 length: 13 amino acids. The CDR3 protein is CASSLEVEGTQYF. The DNA of the CDR3 is TGCGCCAGCAGCTTGGAGGTAGAGGGGACCCAGTACTTC.

This clone was counted only a few times. Germline and junction disagree at one end, which may indicate a read error. J is TRBJ2-1 and V is TRBV7-7; D might be TRBD1 (5 bases). This CDR3 has 14 amino acids. Germline V CDR1 and CDR2: SSHAT, FNYEAQ (reference sequence). The CDR3 spells CASSLARDYNEQFF. The DNA for the CDR3 is TGTGCTAGCAGCTTAGCCAGGGATTACAATGAGCAGTTCTTC.

The chain joins TRBV29-1 to TRBJ1-2; no clear D gene. V gave up 0 bases and J gave up 14 bases, with 28 bases separating them. This CDR3 region has 16 residues. Germline V CDR1 and CDR2: SQVTM, ANQGSEA. CDR3 protein: CSVEDTFLGSERDGTF. Written as DNA, the CDR3 is TGCAGCGTTGAAGATACCTTCCTTGGGTCCGAGCGGGATGGGACCTTC. Full variable domain (remainder filled in from reference TRBV29-1 and TRBJ1-2): SAVISQKPSRDICQRGTSLTIQCQVDSQVTMMFWYRQQPGQSLTLIATANQGSEATYESGFVIDKFPISRPNLTFSTLTVSNMSPEDSSIYLCSVEDTFLGSERDGTFGSGTRLTVV.

The chain employs TRBV3-1 (or the pseudogene TRBV3-2) and TRBJ2-3; D is possibly TRBD2 (6 bases). The CDR3 contains 16 residues. Germline CDR1 reads LGHDT; CDR2 reads YNNKEL (reference sequence). V lost 6 bases to trimming and J lost 3 bases, with 19 bases between them. CDR3: CASRLGGLAGTDTQYF. In DNA form, the CDR3 reads TGTGCCAGCAGACTAGGAGGGCTAGCTGGGACAGATACGCAGTATTTT.

V is TRBV19 and J is TRBJ1-5, with 8 bases fitting TRBD1. Germline lookup yields CDR1 LNHDA and CDR2 SQIVND (reference sequence). The CDR3 is 14 amino acids. With 5 bases clipped from V and 5 bases from J, the junction kept 5 bases outside the gene matches. The CDR3: CASSHGQGDQPQHF. As DNA, the CDR3 is TGTGCCAGTAGTCACGGACAGGGAGATCAGCCCCAGCATTTT.

The rearrangement links TRBV10-2 to TRBJ2-7; tentatively, D is TRBD1 (5 bases). The germline V and J ends were trimmed by 6 bases and 3 bases, with 12 bases remaining between them. Germline CDR1 WSHSY, CDR2 SAAADI. The CDR3 loop spans 13 amino acids. The CDR3 here is CASRETANYEQYV. In DNA form, the CDR3 reads TGCGCCAGCAGGGAGACAGCCAACTACGAGCAGTACGTC.

This clone was picked up a small number of times. The chain couples TRBV7-2 to TRBJ2-1; D perhaps matches TRBD1 (6 bases). Trimming left V 5 bases short and J 2 bases short, with 13 bases between. CDR1 is SGHTA, CDR2 FQGNSA, per germline. The CDR3 length is 15 residues. The CDR3 region has the DNA TGTGCCAGCAGCCGTCCCGGACAGACCTACAATGAGCAGTTCTTC. Protein product: CASSRPGQTYNEQFF.

DNA for the CDR3: TGTGCCAGCAGCCAAGTCGGGATCCCGACCCCTTACAATGAGCAGTTCTTC. Protein sequence: CASSQVGIPTPYNEQFF. The chain couples TRBV14 to TRBJ2-1, with TRBD2 as a possible D gene (5 bases). V lost 1 base and J lost 4, with 17 bases in between. CDR1 is SGHDN and CDR2 is FVKESK in the germline V gene. The length of the CDR3 is 17 residues.

This sequence joins TRBV15 and TRBJ1-1; perhaps TRBD1 as D (5 bases). Germline CDR1 and CDR2: LNHNV and YYDKDF (reference sequence). The CDR3 has 13 amino acids. Trimming took 5 bases from V and 0 from J, leaving 7 bases between them. The CDR3 DNA reads TGTGCCACCAGCGTACAGGTGAACACTGAAGCTTTCTTT. Protein product: CATSVQVNTEAFF.

This chain connects TRBV6-5 to TRBJ1-2, with unresolved D. CDR3 size: 14 residues. V shed 0 bases and J shed 8 bases, with 13 bases lying between them. Germline CDR1 MNHEY, CDR2 SVGAGI. CDR3 in amino acids: CASSYSKVWEGYTF. CDR3 DNA sequence: TGTGCCAGCAGTTACTCGAAAGTTTGGGAGGGCTACACCTTC.

The chain employs TRBV27 and TRBJ1-2; TRBD1 is a possible D gene (5 bases). This CDR3 is 14 amino acids long. V lost 0 bases and J lost 0, with 5 bases in between. Germline assignment: CDR1 MNHEY and CDR2 SMNVEV (reference sequence). The CDR3 nucleotides read TGTGCCAGCAGTTTATCACAGGCTAACTATGGCTACACCTTC. Protein sequence: CASSLSQANYGYTF.

The rearrangement uses TRBV7-3 and TRBJ2-5; D not resolved. This CDR3 is built from 14 residues. Germline CDR1 reads SGHTA; CDR2 reads FQGTGA. V was trimmed by 0 bases and J by 2 bases, leaving 7 bases between them. CDR3 loop: CASSLTPRQETQYF. The CDR3, as DNA: TGTGCCAGCAGCTTAACTCCACGGCAAGAGACCCAGTACTTC. Complete variable domain (other parts from reference TRBV7-3 and TRBJ2-5): GAGVSQTPSNKVTEKGKYVELRCDPISGHTALYWYRQSLGQGPEFLIYFQGTGAADDSGLPNDRFFAVRPEGSVSTLKIQRTERGDSAVYLCASSLTPRQETQYFGPGTRLLVL.

The chain's CDR3 is CSVTGSLDQPQHF. The CDR3 DNA sequence: TGCAGCGTTACAGGGTCCCTGGATCAGCCCCAGCATTTT. V gene TRBV29-1 combines with J gene TRBJ1-5; possibly TRBD1 for D (6 bases). Germline V gene data show CDR1 as SQVTM and CDR2 as ANQGSEA. This CDR3 is 13 amino acids long. V lost 5 bases, J lost 5 bases, and 13 bases lay in between.

The rearrangement joins TRBV10-2 to TRBJ2-7, with 7 bases matching TRBD1. Germline CDR1 WSHSY, CDR2 SAAADI. The CDR3 sequence is 14 residues long. After removal of 1 base from V and 3 bases from J, the junction contained 3 bases not matched to a gene. CDR3: CASSEFSGGYEQYF. The CDR3 bases are TGCGCCAGCAGTGAGTTCTCAGGGGGCTACGAGCAGTACTTC.

The V gene is TRBV18, the J gene TRBJ2-3; the match to TRBD1 covers 11 bases. Looked up from germline, CDR1 is KGHSH and CDR2 is LQKENI. This CDR3 is 16 amino acids long. V lost 5 bases and J lost 5; bases outside the gene matches: 9. CDR3 DNA sequence: TGTGCCAGCTCAGGACAGGGGGCGTCGGGTAGAGATACGCAGTATTTT. This encodes CASSGQGASGRDTQYF.